A few counts support the clone carrying this T cell receptor (beta chain). Original methodology: Estimates of nucleated cell counts were drawn from the amplification of reference gene primers. The table came from immunoSEQ multiplex PCR; TCRdb's copy has only in-frame clones and leaves some out. That table is the source of V, J and clone size, and D and trimming were worked out from the DNA. The data show about 270,000 clones, 86% seen once. V lost 3 bases and J 3 bases, leaving 12 bases between the germline ends. This CDR3 region has 15 residues. Looked up from germline, CDR1 is SGHRS and CDR2 is YFSETQ. This record comes from a study of blood T cell repertoires in COVID-19. The wider study: Specimens from acute and convalescent COVID-19 originated in the United States, Italy and Spain. Sample material is recorded as cDNA or gDNA derived from T cells, B-cell-depleted T cells, or PBMCs.

The clonotype was recovered from a middle-aged man who had recovered from COVID-19. Sequenced: peripheral blood. V and J are TRBV5-1 and TRBJ2-2, with D possibly matching TRBD2 (7 bases). CDR3 residues: CASSSAGADTGELFF. The CDR3 nucleotides are TGCGCCAGCAGCTCCGCGGGGGCGGACACCGGGGAGCTGTTTTTT. Supplemented by reference TRBV5-1 and TRBJ2-2, the full variable domain reads KAGVTQTPRYLIKTRGQQVTLSCSPISGHRSVSWYQQTPGQGLQFLFEYFSETQRNKGNFPGRFSGRQFSNSRSEMNVSTLELGDSALYLCASSSAGADTGELFFGEGSRLTVL.